The 13 T cell receptor beta chains below come from one sample, sequenced in a study of identifying expanded T cells in peripheral blood. Data came from immunoSEQ multiplex PCR; TCRdb stores just in-frame clones and leaves some out. Among about 91,000 clones listed, around 89% were seen once. Input material: blood. The receptors here all came from a person aged 18 to 75 in good health.

This clone came up a few times. The chain uses TRBV9 and TRBJ2-7, with 9 bases matching TRBD1. V lost 4 bases to trimming and J lost 3 bases; unmatched junction nucleotides: 5. The CDR3 has 14 amino acids. Germline loops: CDR1 SGDLS, CDR2 YYNGEE. CDR3 in amino acids: CASSPGQGYYEQYF. The CDR3 DNA follows: TGTGCCAGCAGCCCGGGACAGGGATACTACGAGCAGTACTTC.

The J gene is TRBJ2-3, the V gene TRBV7-2; 9 bases line up with TRBD1. Germline lookup yields CDR1 SGHTA and CDR2 FQGNSA. Germline trimming cut 3 bases from V and 6 bases from J; bases unmatched to any gene: 7. The CDR3 consists of 15 residues. This chain's CDR3 is CASSLIGTGLDTQYF. The CDR3 bases are TGTGCCAGCAGCTTGATTGGGACAGGGCTGGATACGCAGTATTTT. Full variable domain (remainder filled in from reference TRBV7-2 and TRBJ2-3): GAGVSQSPSNKVTEKGKDVELRCDPISGHTALYWYRQSLGQGLEFLIYFQGNSAPDKSGLPSDRFSAERTGGSVSTLTIQRTQQEDSAVYLCASSLIGTGLDTQYFGPGTRLTVL.

The chain has TRBV6-1 and TRBJ2-1; D possibly matches TRBD1 or TRBD2 (6 bases each). Germline V gives CDR1 MNHNS, CDR2 SASEGT. This CDR3 region has 18 residues. The V end lost 3 bases, the J end lost 5 bases, and 23 bases lay between the germline ends. The CDR3 reads CASSDPIEWGGGHNEQFF. The CDR3 DNA is TGTGCCAGCAGTGACCCCATCGAGTGGGGTGGGGGGCACAATGAGCAGTTCTTC.

The chain couples TRBV5-4 to TRBJ2-1, with unresolved D. Germline V lookup: CDR1 SGHNT, CDR2 YYREEE (reference sequence). V lost 2 bases, J lost 0 bases, and 6 bases lay in between. The CDR3 runs 14 residues. Written as DNA, the CDR3 is TGTGCCAGCAGCTTAGCTGTCTCCTACAATGAGCAGTTCTTC. This translates into CASSLAVSYNEQFF.

The chain is built from TRBV28 and TRBJ2-7; D possibly matches TRBD1 or TRBD2 (6 bases each). This CDR3 is built from 14 residues. The V and J ends lost 7 bases and 7 bases respectively, with 20 bases between them. Germline CDR1 and CDR2: MDHEN and SYDVKM. The CDR3 reads CASTPRGWGAEQYF. CDR3 DNA: TGTGCCAGCACTCCCCGCGGCTGGGGGGCTGAGCAGTACTTC.

This chain connects TRBV28 to TRBJ1-2; 8 bases fit TRBD1. J gave up 8 bases and V 6 bases, and 8 bases lay outside the gene matches. The CDR3 sequence is 13 residues long. The germline V gene has CDR1 MDHEN and CDR2 SYDVKM. This CDR3 is CASSPTGEMGYTF. In nucleotides, the CDR3 is TGTGCCAGCAGCCCGACAGGGGAGATGGGCTACACCTTC.

This sequence joins TRBV28 and TRBJ2-7; 8 bases align to TRBD1. Germline CDR1 is MDHEN and CDR2 is SYDVKM. The CDR3 runs to 17 residues. V was pared by 7 bases and J by 7 bases, with 21 bases of the junction left unmatched. The CDR3 loop is CASTRQGLGRAGMEQYF. CDR3 DNA: TGTGCCAGCACCCGACAGGGGTTGGGTCGGGCGGGTATGGAGCAGTACTTC.

The chain combines TRBV4-2 with TRBJ1-2; TRBD1 is a possible D gene (5 bases). Trimming shortened V by 1 base and J by 2 bases, and 8 bases separated the two germline ends. CDR1 and CDR2 from the germline V gene are LGHNA and YNFKEQ. The CDR3 spans 14 residues. Here the CDR3 reads CASSQAKGNYGYTF. The CDR3 bases are TGTGCCAGCAGCCAAGCCAAGGGGAACTATGGCTACACCTTC.

The rearrangement uses TRBV9 and TRBJ2-2; 9 bases fit TRBD2. Trimming at V came to 1 base and at J to 3 bases, leaving 4 bases not matched to a gene. The V gene's germline CDR1 is SGDLS and CDR2 YYNGEE. The CDR3 consists of 16 residues. In nucleotides, the CDR3 is TGTGCCAGCAGCGTACAGCGGGAGGTTTACACCGGGGAGCTGTTTTTT. Translated, it gives CASSVQREVYTGELFF. Together with reference TRBV9 and TRBJ2-2, the CDR3 gives the full variable domain: DSGVTQTPKHLITATGQRVTLRCSPRSGDLSVYWYQQSLDQGLQFLIQYYNGEERAKGNILERFSAQQFPDLHSELNLSSLELGDSALYFCASSVQREVYTGELFFGEGSRLTVL.

Comment on this clone: The same CDR3 also results from other DNA sequences found in this sample. This chain joins TRBV6-4 and TRBJ2-3; 9 bases match TRBD2. The CDR3 has 15 amino acids. CDR1 MRHNA and CDR2 SNTAGT come from the germline V gene. After removal of 4 bases from V and 1 base from J, the junction contained 3 bases not matched to a gene. DNA for the CDR3: TGTGCCAGCAGTGTCTTAGCGGGGGGCACAGATACGCAGTATTTT. This translates into CASSVLAGGTDTQYF.

This clone was counted between two and nine times. V gene TRBV5-1 combines with J gene TRBJ1-2, with D possibly being TRBD1 (5 bases). The germline V gene has CDR1 SGHRS and CDR2 YFSETQ. This CDR3 contains 15 residues. V lost 1 base and J 1 base, leaving 11 bases between the germline ends. CDR3 protein: CASSLRDANNYGYTF. The CDR3 nucleotides are TGCGCCAGCAGCTTGAGGGACGCCAATAACTATGGCTACACCTTC.

The chain recombines TRBV7-8 with TRBJ2-2, with 7 nucleotides matching TRBD1. This CDR3 has 15 amino acids. Germline assignment: CDR1 SGHVS and CDR2 FQNEAQ. V lost 5 bases, J lost 7 bases, and 10 bases stayed unmatched. The CDR3: CASSTQTGPGGELFF. CDR3 DNA: TGTGCCAGCAGCACCCAGACAGGGCCGGGCGGGGAGCTGTTTTTT.

The table lists this clone with a count of one. The rearrangement uses TRBV5-1 and TRBJ2-7, with 7 bases that match TRBD1. Per the germline V gene, CDR1 is SGHRS and CDR2 is YFSETQ. This CDR3 spans 16 amino acids. Trimming took 4 bases from V and 2 from J; bases not matched to a gene: 12. The CDR3 region is CASSLRGQGRTYEQYF. The CDR3, as DNA: TGCGCCAGCAGCCTAAGGGGGCAGGGAAGAACCTACGAGCAGTACTTC.